These T cell receptor beta chains were read from a single sample in a study of CD8 T cells in Susac syndrome. TCRdb independently ran MiXCR on the immunoSEQ multiplex PCR reads; one entry per CDR3 protein. Of some 450,000 distinct CDR3 sequences detected, 75% to 90% appear once; the ten largest clones hold 0.12%. Sequences were obtained from CD8+ T cells from PBMCs. The origin of the receptors is a human donor with multiple sclerosis. CDR3s include the opening cysteine and the closing phenylalanine or tryptophan. The D gene is left open where the match is weak. Clone size appears in some rows only: once, few, many, or a class for an expanded clone.

j_gene: TRBJ1-1; v_gene: TRBV6-1; abundance: .; d_gene: .; len: 13; CDR3nt: TGTGCCAGCAGTGGGGGGGAGGCCACTGAAGCTTTCTTT; CDR3aa: CASSGGEATEAFF
j_gene: TRBJ2-1; v_gene: TRBV7-9; abundance: .; d_gene: .; len: 12; CDR3nt: TGTGCCAGCACCGCAACTTACAATGAGCAGTTCTTC; CDR3aa: CASTATYNEQFF
j_gene: TRBJ1-6; v_gene: TRBV27; abundance: .; d_gene: .; len: 13; CDR3nt: TGTGCCAGCAGGCAAAGTGCGTATTCACCCCTCCACTTT; CDR3aa: CASRQSAYSPLHF
j_gene: TRBJ1-1; v_gene: TRBV30; abundance: .; d_gene: .; len: 14; CDR3nt: TGTGCCTGGAGTGTCTTATGGGGGAACACTGAAGCTTTCTTT; CDR3aa: CAWSVLWGNTEAFF
j_gene: TRBJ2-1; v_gene: TRBV12-3/TRBV12-4; abundance: .; d_gene: TRBD2; len: 12; CDR3nt: TGTGCCACCTGGACCGGGGGGGATGAGCAGTTCTTC; CDR3aa: CATWTGGDEQFF
j_gene: TRBJ2-1; v_gene: TRBV3-1; abundance: .; d_gene: TRBD2; len: 20; CDR3nt: TGTGCCAGCAGCCAAGAAACAACTTATCAAACTAGCGGGGGCCACAATGAGCAGTTCTTC; CDR3aa: CASSQETTYQTSGGHNEQFF
j_gene: TRBJ1-1; v_gene: TRBV7-2; abundance: .; d_gene: TRBD1; len: 14; CDR3nt: TGTGCCAGCAGCTTCTTAGGGACAGGTGTTGAAGCTTTCTTT; CDR3aa: CASSFLGTGVEAFF
j_gene: TRBJ1-1; v_gene: TRBV19; abundance: .; d_gene: .; len: 11; CDR3nt: TGTGGGGCACAGGGGAACACTGAAGCTTTCTTT; CDR3aa: CGAQGNTEAFF
j_gene: TRBJ2-7; v_gene: TRBV7-9; abundance: .; d_gene: TRBD1; len: 14; CDR3nt: TGTGCCAGCAGCAATACCGGGACAGGCTACGAGCAGTACTTC; CDR3aa: CASSNTGTGYEQYF
j_gene: TRBJ1-1; v_gene: TRBV5-6; abundance: .; d_gene: .; len: 12; CDR3nt: TGTGCCAGCAGCCTTTTCGCCACTGAAGCTTTCTTT; CDR3aa: CASSLFATEAFF
j_gene: TRBJ2-3; v_gene: TRBV12-3/TRBV12-4; abundance: .; d_gene: .; len: 17; CDR3nt: TGTGCCAGCAGTTTATTGGAACCGGGAGCGGGCACAGATACGCAGTATTTT; CDR3aa: CASSLLEPGAGTDTQYF
j_gene: TRBJ1-1; v_gene: TRBV29-1; abundance: .; d_gene: .; len: 13; CDR3nt: TGCAGCGCCCGTGGCCAGCTGTCCCGAATAGCTTTCTTT; CDR3aa: CSARGQLSRIAFF
j_gene: TRBJ2-2; v_gene: TRBV12-3/TRBV12-4; abundance: .; d_gene: TRBD1; len: 16; CDR3nt: TGTGCCAGCACCACCCGCCAGGGGGCGAACACCGGGGAGCTGTTTTTT; CDR3aa: CASTTRQGANTGELFF
j_gene: TRBJ2-5; v_gene: TRBV7-2; abundance: .; d_gene: .; len: 13; CDR3nt: TGTGCCAGCAGCACGACCCTGGACCAGACCCAGTACTTC; CDR3aa: CASSTTLDQTQYF
j_gene: TRBJ2-1; v_gene: TRBV6-1; abundance: once; d_gene: TRBD2; len: 18; CDR3nt: TGTGCCAGCAGGCCGGGACTAGCGGGAATGGACTCCTACAATGAGCAGTTCTTC; CDR3aa: CASRPGLAGMDSYNEQFF
j_gene: TRBJ2-2; v_gene: TRBV5-4; abundance: .; d_gene: .; len: 13; CDR3nt: TGTGCCAGCAGCGAACGTGGGGGTGAGGAGCTGTTTTTT; CDR3aa: CASSERGGEELFF
j_gene: TRBJ2-7; v_gene: TRBV7-6; abundance: once; d_gene: TRBD2; len: 14; CDR3nt: TGTGCCACGAGGGCGGGAGCGGTAGGCTCCGAGCAGTACTTC; CDR3aa: CATRAGAVGSEQYF
j_gene: TRBJ2-7; v_gene: TRBV6-1; abundance: .; d_gene: .; len: 13; CDR3nt: TGTGCCAGCACCCGACTGGGTACATACGAGCAGTACTTC; CDR3aa: CASTRLGTYEQYF
j_gene: TRBJ2-1; v_gene: TRBV12-3/TRBV12-4; abundance: .; d_gene: .; len: 16; CDR3nt: TGTGCCAGCAGTTCGTCGAGGGTAACTATCTACAATGAGCAGTTCTTC; CDR3aa: CASSSSRVTIYNEQFF
j_gene: TRBJ1-2; v_gene: TRBV6-5; abundance: .; d_gene: .; len: 13; CDR3nt: TGTGCCAGCAGCCCCGGTACAGGGTCCGGCTACACCTTC; CDR3aa: CASSPGTGSGYTF
j_gene: TRBJ2-7; v_gene: TRBV25-1; abundance: .; d_gene: .; len: 14; CDR3nt: TGTGCCAGCATAGGCGAGGGCTTTTCCTACGAGCAGTACTTC; CDR3aa: CASIGEGFSYEQYF
j_gene: TRBJ1-2; v_gene: TRBV7-8; abundance: .; d_gene: TRBD1; len: 15; CDR3nt: TGTGCCAGCAGCTCCGGGACAGGGGGTTCGGGTGGCTACACCTTC; CDR3aa: CASSSGTGGSGGYTF
j_gene: TRBJ2-1; v_gene: TRBV12-3/TRBV12-4; abundance: .; d_gene: TRBD2; len: 17; CDR3nt: TGTGCCAGCAGTTTGCCAAGACTAGCGGGGGGCCAAGATGAGCAGTTCTTC; CDR3aa: CASSLPRLAGGQDEQFF
j_gene: TRBJ2-3; v_gene: TRBV10-2; abundance: .; d_gene: .; len: 10; CDR3nt: TGCGCCAGCAGAACGGATACGCAGTATTTT; CDR3aa: CASRTDTQYF
j_gene: TRBJ1-1; v_gene: TRBV29-1; abundance: .; d_gene: TRBD1; len: 12; CDR3nt: TGCAGCGTTGAAGAGGGGACAGGGGAAGCTTTCTTT; CDR3aa: CSVEEGTGEAFF
j_gene: TRBJ1-1; v_gene: TRBV30; abundance: .; d_gene: .; len: 16; CDR3nt: TGTGCCTGGAGTGTAGGTTCAGGATTTCCGAACACTGAAGCTTTCTTT; CDR3aa: CAWSVGSGFPNTEAFF
j_gene: TRBJ2-3; v_gene: TRBV29-1; abundance: .; d_gene: .; len: 16; CDR3nt: TGCAGCGTTGAAGGGGGACGAGCTCCCCTCACAGATACGCAGTATTTT; CDR3aa: CSVEGGRAPLTDTQYF
j_gene: TRBJ2-1; v_gene: TRBV30; abundance: .; d_gene: TRBD1; len: 14; CDR3nt: TGTGCCCGAAATACCGGGACAGGGTACAATGAGCAGTTCTTC; CDR3aa: CARNTGTGYNEQFF
j_gene: TRBJ2-7; v_gene: TRBV27; abundance: .; d_gene: .; len: 15; CDR3nt: TGTGCCAGCAGTTTATCGAGCCGGGGTAGTTACGAGCAGTACTTC; CDR3aa: CASSLSSRGSYEQYF
j_gene: TRBJ2-1; v_gene: TRBV19; abundance: .; d_gene: .; len: 16; CDR3nt: TGTGCCAGTAGCGTTGCTCCAAGGAGCTCCTACAATGAGCAGTTCTTC; CDR3aa: CASSVAPRSSYNEQFF
j_gene: TRBJ1-6; v_gene: TRBV4-2; abundance: .; d_gene: TRBD1; len: 16; CDR3nt: TGTGCCAGCAGCCAAAAACAGGGGTCCGGGAATTCACCCCTCCACTTT; CDR3aa: CASSQKQGSGNSPLHF
j_gene: TRBJ2-7; v_gene: TRBV11-2; abundance: .; d_gene: .; len: 15; CDR3nt: TGTGCCAGCGGACCGGGGACTTCTCTATCCTACGAGCAGTACTTC; CDR3aa: CASGPGTSLSYEQYF
j_gene: TRBJ2-5; v_gene: TRBV6-1; abundance: few; d_gene: .; len: 13; CDR3nt: TGTGCCAGCAGTCAACCGGGGCCTGTGACCCAGTACTTC; CDR3aa: CASSQPGPVTQYF
j_gene: TRBJ2-5; v_gene: TRBV10-1; abundance: .; d_gene: TRBD1; len: 12; CDR3nt: TGCGCCAGGGACAGGGGGCAAGAGACCCAGTACTTC; CDR3aa: CARDRGQETQYF
j_gene: TRBJ1-1; v_gene: TRBV27; abundance: .; d_gene: .; len: 12; CDR3nt: TGTGCCAGCAGTTCTACAGGGTCTGAAGCTTTCTTT; CDR3aa: CASSSTGSEAFF
j_gene: TRBJ2-7; v_gene: TRBV11-2; abundance: .; d_gene: .; len: 15; CDR3nt: TGTGCCAGCAGCTATGGACCGGGGGAATACTACGAGCAGTACTTC; CDR3aa: CASSYGPGEYYEQYF
j_gene: TRBJ1-5; v_gene: TRBV30; abundance: .; d_gene: TRBD1; len: 16; CDR3nt: TGTGCCTGGAGTGAAGAACAGGGGTTGATCGACCAGCCCCAGCATTTT; CDR3aa: CAWSEEQGLIDQPQHF
j_gene: TRBJ2-3; v_gene: TRBV28; abundance: .; d_gene: TRBD2; len: 15; CDR3nt: TGTGCCAGCAGTTCAAAGCGGGAAGGGGAAGATACGCAGTATTTT; CDR3aa: CASSSKREGEDTQYF
j_gene: TRBJ2-7; v_gene: TRBV5-4; abundance: few; d_gene: TRBD2; len: 15; CDR3nt: TGTGCCAGCAGCTTGGCTAGCGGAGGGATCTACGAGCAGTACTTC; CDR3aa: CASSLASGGIYEQYF
j_gene: TRBJ2-1; v_gene: TRBV30; abundance: .; d_gene: TRBD1; len: 15; CDR3nt: TGTGCCTGGAGTTGGGCCGGGACAGGGGGCGATGAGCAGTTCTTC; CDR3aa: CAWSWAGTGGDEQFF
j_gene: TRBJ1-4; v_gene: TRBV7-9; abundance: .; d_gene: TRBD1; len: 15; CDR3nt: TGTGCCAGCAGCTTCAAAGACAGGGGGGTGGAAAAACTGTTTTTT; CDR3aa: CASSFKDRGVEKLFF